This entry lists 19 T cell receptor beta chains sequenced from one sample in a study of T cells in Graves' hyperthyroidism and ophthalmopathy (dated by TCRdb to the late 2010s). The library was built by means of multiplex PCR. TCRdb shows the sequencer as Illumina HiSeq 2000. The TCR beta CDR3 regions were amplified from the RNA transcripts. The TCR CDR3 was subjected to a first round of RT-PCR using the HTBI primer set and the Qiagen OneStep RT-PCR kit. TCRdb itself trimmed the public reads at Q25 with fastp, ran MiXCR and retained productive beta chains. Duplicate CDR3 protein sequences are folded into a single record with the most common DNA and genes. The sample table records around 540,000 distinct CDR3 sequences; about half of these occur just once. Roughly 8.2% of the sample belongs to the ten largest clones. The sequencing sample was made of peripheral blood or thyroid tissue (not recorded which). The source is a woman aged 18-29 years with Graves' hyperthyroidism. Donor details come from another sample of the same person, matched by shared clones.

This clonotype showed up many times. The chain has TRBV12-3 or TRBV12-4 and TRBJ1-1; 7 bases are shared with TRBD1. CDR3 length: 15 amino acids. J was trimmed by 0 bases and V by 4 bases; bases with no gene match: 5. CDR3 residues: CASSSRTGLNTEAFF. DNA of the CDR3: TGTGCCAGCAGTTCCCGGACAGGCCTGAACACTGAAGCTTTCTTT.

This clonotype was found a few times. A read error may explain this, as a much larger clone is one base away. This chain connects TRBV7-2 to TRBJ2-6; tentatively, D is TRBD1 (5 bases). Germline V gene sequence: CDR1 SGHTA, CDR2 FQGNSA. The CDR3 covers 16 residues. The CDR3 region is CASSLARNSGANALTF. Written as DNA, the CDR3 is TGTGCCAGCAGCTTAGCGCGCAACTCTGGGGCCAACGCCCTGACTTTC. Full variable domain (missing parts from reference TRBV7-2 and TRBJ2-6): GAGVSQSPSNKVTEKGKDVELRCDPISGHTALYWYRQSLGQGLEFLIYFQGNSAPDKSGLPSDRFSAERTGGSVSTLTIQRTQQEDSAVYLCASSLARNSGANALTFGAGSRLTVL.

This clonotype was observed a handful of times. The gene calls are TRBV7-6 and TRBJ1-5; D unclear. The CDR3 runs 13 residues. Germline assignment: CDR1 SGHVS and CDR2 FNYEAQ. The V gene lost 1 base and the J gene lost 7 bases, with 8 bases spanning the gap. The CDR3 sequence is CASSLGSRQPQHF. As DNA, the CDR3 is TGTGCCAGCAGCTTAGGGAGCCGGCAGCCCCAGCATTTT.

The chain joins TRBV29-1 to TRBJ1-2; 9 positions match TRBD1. V trimming: 5 bases; J trimming: 2 bases; junction bases outside the gene matches: 12. Germline CDR1 is SQVTM and CDR2 is ANQGSEA. The CDR3 consists of 16 residues. The CDR3 protein is CSVSRGGQGGNYGYTF. CDR3 bases: TGCAGCGTTAGTCGTGGGGGACAGGGTGGGAACTATGGCTACACCTTC.

The rearrangement links TRBV19 to TRBJ2-2; TRBD2 is a possible D gene (5 bases). The CDR3 sequence is 16 residues long. Per germline, CDR1 LNHDA and CDR2 SQIVND (reference sequence). V was clipped by 7 bases and J by 4 bases, with 19 bases between them. The CDR3 DNA follows: TGTGCCAGTACCCTCCTAGGGATTGGAGGCACCGGGGAGCTGTTTTTT. Amino acid sequence: CASTLLGIGGTGELFF.

V gene TRBV24-1 combines with J gene TRBJ1-5; no clear D gene. Per germline, CDR1 KGHDR and CDR2 SFDVKD. V lost 0 bases and J lost 5, with 4 bases in between. The CDR3 covers 13 residues. Here the CDR3 DNA reads TGTGCCACCAGTGATTTGGGCCATCAGCCCCAGCATTTT. It specifies CATSDLGHQPQHF.

The chain carries TRBV6-1 and TRBJ2-7, with 9 nucleotides matching TRBD2. J gave up 6 bases and V 5 bases, and 8 bases lay outside the gene matches. The CDR3 contains 14 residues. The germline V gene has CDR1 MNHNS and CDR2 SASEGT. CDR3 region: CASSPEGLAGEQYF. CDR3 nucleotides: TGTGCCAGCAGTCCTGAGGGACTAGCCGGCGAGCAGTACTTC.

The J gene is TRBJ1-5, the V gene TRBV7-3, with 9 bases identical to TRBD1. V shed 6 bases, J shed 9 bases, and the junction held 6 bases outside the gene matches. The CDR3 length is 13 residues. Germline V gene data show CDR1 as SGHTA and CDR2 as FQGTGA. The CDR3 region is CASRPVGQGPQHF. The CDR3 DNA reads as TGTGCCAGCAGGCCTGTGGGACAGGGGCCCCAGCATTTT.

V usage is TRBV10-3 and J usage is TRBJ1-4, with TRBD1 as a possible D gene (5 bases). The CDR3 totals 15 residues. Trimming took off 3 bases at V and 4 bases at J, with 12 bases between the two ends. Germline V gene sequence: CDR1 ENHRY, CDR2 SYGVKD. CDR3 sequence (DNA): TGTGCCATCAGTGAAGGGGAAGGGCTTAATGAAAAACTGTTTTTT. Its protein product is CAISEGEGLNEKLFF.

This chain joins TRBV7-9 and TRBJ2-3; 11 positions match TRBD1. The CDR3 extends over 15 amino acids. V was clipped by 5 bases and J by 4 bases; unmatched bases: 5. Per the germline V gene, CDR1 is SEHNR and CDR2 is FQNEAQ (reference sequence). CDR3 DNA: TGTGCCAGCAGCCGGACAGGGGGCGAGGCAGATACGCAGTATTTT. It specifies CASSRTGGEADTQYF.

Concerning this clonotype itself: The CDR3 ends on some other residue instead of the conserved phenylalanine or tryptophan, so this is likely a read error. It is unclear where the CDR3 begins or ends on the DNA, so no DNA is shown, and the CDR3 is as TCRdb lists it. The V gene is TRBV29-1, the J gene TRBJ1-3. Germline values: CDR1 SQVTM, CDR2 ANQGSEA. The CDR3 contains 10 residues when both ends are counted. CDR3 region: CSVGGGTANT.

The V gene is TRBV7-2, the J gene TRBJ2-7, with D perhaps matching TRBD2 (5 bases). The CDR3 runs to 13 residues. Germline V lookup: CDR1 SGHTA, CDR2 FQGNSA. V was trimmed by 7 bases and J by 3 bases, leaving 13 bases between them. CDR3 DNA sequence: TGTGCCAGCACCCGGACTGGTTACTACGAGCAGTACTTC. Translation: CASTRTGYYEQYF.

This clonotype was observed at least ten times. This sequence joins TRBV15 and TRBJ2-7; 9 bases agree with TRBD2. CDR3 size: 15 residues. The germline gives CDR1 LNHNV, CDR2 YYDKDF (reference sequence). Trimming removed 0 bases from V and 6 bases from J; junction bases left unmatched: 6. The CDR3 protein is CATSRERLAGIEQYF. Here the CDR3 DNA reads TGTGCCACCAGCAGAGAACGGCTAGCGGGAATCGAGCAGTACTTC.

As to this clonotype: This may be a read error, as it is one base from a much larger clone. This chain uses TRBV29-1 with TRBJ1-1; no definite D call. The CDR3 is 14 residues long. CDR1 is SQVTM and CDR2 is ANQGSEA in the germline V gene. CDR3 nucleotide sequence: TGCAGCGTTGAAGATAAGGGATTGAACGCTGAAGCTTTCTTT. It encodes CSVEDKGLNAEAFF.

This chain joins TRBV20-1 and TRBJ1-2; no definite D call. Per germline, CDR1 DFQATT and CDR2 SNEGSKA (reference sequence). The CDR3 spans 12 residues. The V end lost 1 base, the J end lost 4 bases, and 7 bases lay between the germline ends. CDR3 amino acids: CSARGHFYGYTF. DNA for the CDR3: TGCAGTGCTAGAGGTCACTTCTATGGCTACACCTTC.

The V and J genes are TRBV7-4 and TRBJ1-6, with 8 bases that match TRBD1. The CDR3 is 17 residues long. The trim removed 4 bases at V and 8 bases at J, leaving 13 bases unmatched. Germline lookup yields CDR1 SGHVT and CDR2 SQSDAQ. The CDR3 protein is CASSSSSQGTGHSPLHF. DNA of the CDR3: TGTGCCAGCAGCTCGTCGTCCCAAGGGACAGGCCATTCACCCCTCCACTTT.

The chain has TRBV4-2 and TRBJ2-5, with 12 bases identical to TRBD2. Trimming removed 1 base from V and 5 bases from J; junction bases left unmatched: 5. The V gene's germline CDR1 is LGHNA and CDR2 YNFKEQ. This CDR3 is built from 16 residues. The DNA of the CDR3 is TGTGCCAGCAGCCAAGGACTAGCGGGAGAAATGGAGACCCAGTACTTC. This translates into CASSQGLAGEMETQYF.

This chain uses TRBV5-1 with TRBJ2-7; D is undetermined. The CDR3 is 15 amino acids. From germline, CDR1 is SGHRS and CDR2 YFSETQ. With 0 bases removed from V and 0 bases from J, the gap between germline ends came to 10 bases. The CDR3 DNA sequence: TGCGCCAGCAGCTTGGACGTTTCCCGCTCCTACGAGCAGTACTTC. Translation: CASSLDVSRSYEQYF.

The chain links TRBV2 to TRBJ1-2; 9 bases are a match to TRBD1. CDR1 SNHLY and CDR2 FYNNEI come from the germline V gene. V lost 7 bases, J lost 8 bases, and 8 bases stayed unmatched. The CDR3 covers 13 residues. CDR3 coding DNA: TGTGCCAGCACCCTACAGGGGGCGGACGGCTACACCTTC. It is translated as CASTLQGADGYTF.